These 5 T cell receptor beta chains were all obtained from the same sample, sequenced in a study of T cells after yellow fever vaccination. One entry per CDR3 protein results from TCRdb running MiXCR on the 5' RACE reads. The table lists about 330,000 distinct CDR3 sequences, less than 9.5% of them singletons. The sequencing used PBMCs, collected approximately 47 days after the first yellow fever vaccination. The origin of the receptors is a man between 18 and 35 years old who received the YFV17D yellow fever vaccine.

The chain uses TRBV2 and TRBJ2-5; tentative D call: TRBD2 (7 bases). The germline CDR1 and CDR2 sequences are SNHLY and FYNNEI. Trimming took 0 bases from V and 0 from J, leaving 14 bases between them. The CDR3 sequence is 17 residues long. The CDR3 sequence is CASSEATAGAYQETQYF. CDR3 bases: TGTGCCAGCAGTGAAGCGACGGCGGGGGCGTACCAAGAGACCCAGTACTTC.

There are a few counts of this clonotype. This chain connects TRBV7-2 to TRBJ2-7; 7 bases map to TRBD1. Germline CDR1 and CDR2: SGHTA and FQGNSA. CDR3 size: 15 residues. V lost 1 base and J lost 3; bases outside the gene matches: 6. The CDR3 sequence: CASSLVDRSIYEQYF. CDR3 nucleotide sequence: TGTGCCAGCAGCTTAGTGGACAGGTCCATCTACGAGCAGTACTTC. The complete variable domain, with remaining parts taken from reference TRBV7-2 and TRBJ2-7, reads GAGVSQSPSNKVTEKGKDVELRCDPISGHTALYWYRQSLGQGLEFLIYFQGNSAPDKSGLPSDRFSAERTGGSVSTLTIQRTQQEDSAVYLCASSLVDRSIYEQYFGPGTRLTVT.

V and J are TRBV12-3 or TRBV12-4 and TRBJ2-1; D possibly matches TRBD1 or TRBD2 (5 bases each). V was pared by 8 bases and J by 8 bases, with 16 bases between. The CDR3 covers 13 residues. The CDR3 DNA follows: TGTGCCAGCCTCGGGGACCTTTACGATGAGCAGTTCTTC. It is translated as CASLGDLYDEQFF.

This clonotype was picked up one time. The chain combines TRBV5-1 with TRBJ1-2, with D possibly matching TRBD1 (6 bases). The length of the CDR3 is 17 residues. V gave up 4 bases and J gave up 6 bases, with 25 bases separating them. The germline V gene encodes CDR1 SGHRS and CDR2 YFSETQ. CDR3 bases: TGCGCCAGCAGCCCAGGAGGCAGGATCTGGGGGCAAAATGGCTACACCTTC. Translation gives CASSPGGRIWGQNGYTF.

This clonotype was counted between two and nine times. The chain couples TRBV27 to TRBJ1-1; D is unresolved. V lost 6 bases, J lost 6 bases, and 17 bases lay in between. The CDR3 is made up of 14 amino acids. The germline gives CDR1 MNHEY, CDR2 SMNVEV (reference sequence). CDR3 coding DNA: TGTGCCAGCAGCCCGGAAGATTTGTGGGCTGAAGCTTTCTTT. This sequence encodes CASSPEDLWAEAFF.